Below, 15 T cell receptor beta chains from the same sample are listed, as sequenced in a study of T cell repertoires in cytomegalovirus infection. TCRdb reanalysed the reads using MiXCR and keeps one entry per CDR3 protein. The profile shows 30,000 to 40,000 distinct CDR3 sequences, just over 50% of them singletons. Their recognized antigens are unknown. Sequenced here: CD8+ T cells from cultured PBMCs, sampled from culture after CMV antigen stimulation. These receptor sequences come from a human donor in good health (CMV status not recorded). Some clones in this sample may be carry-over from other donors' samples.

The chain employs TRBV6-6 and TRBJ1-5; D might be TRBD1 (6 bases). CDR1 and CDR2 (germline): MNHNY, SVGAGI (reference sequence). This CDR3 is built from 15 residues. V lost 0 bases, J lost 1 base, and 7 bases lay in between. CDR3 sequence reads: CASSYSGGSNQPQHF. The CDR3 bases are TGTGCCAGCAGTTACTCAGGGGGAAGCAATCAGCCCCAGCATTTT.

The CDR3 region is CSLGGRGDNEQFF. The CDR3 coding sequence is TGCAGTCTTGGAGGGCGAGGGGACAATGAGCAGTTCTTC. The rearrangement links TRBV20-1 to TRBJ2-1; perhaps TRBD2 as D (6 bases). Trimming stripped 8 bases from V and 5 bases from J, with 16 bases between. This CDR3 has 13 amino acids. Germline loops: CDR1 DFQATT, CDR2 SNEGSKA (reference sequence).

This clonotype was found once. The CDR3 is CASSPSGTGVRDEKLFF. The CDR3 DNA is TGTGCCAGCAGCCCGTCCGGGACAGGCGTCCGAGATGAAAAACTGTTTTTT. The V and J genes are TRBV7-4 and TRBJ1-4, with 8 bases fitting TRBD1. The CDR3 runs to 17 residues. With 5 bases clipped from V and 6 bases from J, the junction kept 14 bases outside the gene matches. Germline V gene sequence: CDR1 SGHVT, CDR2 SQSDAQ. Full variable domain (missing parts from reference TRBV7-4 and TRBJ1-4): GAGVSQSPRYKVAKRGRDVALRCDSISGHVTLYWYRQTLGQGSEVLTYSQSDAQRDKSGRPSGRFSAERPERSVSTLKIQRTEQGDSAVYLCASSPSGTGVRDEKLFFGSGTQLSVL.

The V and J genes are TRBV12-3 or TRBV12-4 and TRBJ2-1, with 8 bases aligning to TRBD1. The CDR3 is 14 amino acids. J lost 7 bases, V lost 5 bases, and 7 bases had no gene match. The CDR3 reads CASSPRTGNNEQFF. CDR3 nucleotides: TGTGCCAGCAGTCCGAGGACAGGGAATAATGAGCAGTTCTTC.

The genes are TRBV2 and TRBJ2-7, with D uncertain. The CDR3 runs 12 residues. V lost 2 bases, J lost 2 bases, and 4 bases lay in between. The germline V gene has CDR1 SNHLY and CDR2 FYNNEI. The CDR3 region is CASSETAYEQYF. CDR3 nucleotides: TGTGCCAGCAGTGAAACCGCCTACGAGCAGTACTTC.

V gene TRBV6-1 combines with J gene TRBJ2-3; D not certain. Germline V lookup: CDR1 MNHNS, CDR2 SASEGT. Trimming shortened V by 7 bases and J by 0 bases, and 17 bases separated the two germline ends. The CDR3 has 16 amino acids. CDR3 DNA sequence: TGTGCCAGCATCATTTTTGGGGTTGGAAGCACAGATACGCAGTATTTT. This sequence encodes CASIIFGVGSTDTQYF.

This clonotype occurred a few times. CDR3 nucleotide sequence: TGTGCCAGCAGCTTACCTGGACAGAGAACCGGGGAGCTGTTTTTT. As protein: CASSLPGQRTGELFF. V usage is TRBV7-9 and J usage is TRBJ2-2, with D perhaps matching TRBD1 (6 bases). The V end was cut by 2 bases, the J end by 5 bases, with 12 bases between. Germline V gives CDR1 SEHNR, CDR2 FQNEAQ (reference sequence). The CDR3 sequence is 15 residues long.

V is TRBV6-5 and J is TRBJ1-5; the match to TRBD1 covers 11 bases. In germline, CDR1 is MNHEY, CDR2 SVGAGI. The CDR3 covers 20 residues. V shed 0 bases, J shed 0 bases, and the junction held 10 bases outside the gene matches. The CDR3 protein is CASSYSTPGQGDYSNQPQHF. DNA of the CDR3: TGTGCCAGCAGTTACTCGACGCCGGGACAGGGGGACTATAGCAATCAGCCCCAGCATTTT.

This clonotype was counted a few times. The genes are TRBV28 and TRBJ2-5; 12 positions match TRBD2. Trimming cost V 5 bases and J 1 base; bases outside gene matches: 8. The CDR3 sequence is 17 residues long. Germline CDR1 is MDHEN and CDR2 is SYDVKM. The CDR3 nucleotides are TGTGCCAGCAGTCCAAGCCGGACTAGCGGGATCCAAGAGACCCAGTACTTC. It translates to CASSPSRTSGIQETQYF. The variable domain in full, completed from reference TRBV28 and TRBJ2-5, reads DVKVTQSSRYLVKRTGEKVFLECVQDMDHENMFWYRQDPGLGLRLIYFSYDVKMKEKGDIPEGYSVSREKKERFSLILESASTNQTSMYLCASSPSRTSGIQETQYFGPGTRLLVL.

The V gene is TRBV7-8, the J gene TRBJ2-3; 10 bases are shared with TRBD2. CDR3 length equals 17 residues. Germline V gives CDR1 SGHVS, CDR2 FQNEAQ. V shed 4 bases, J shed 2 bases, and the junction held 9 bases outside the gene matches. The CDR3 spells CASSSPRTSGITDTQYF. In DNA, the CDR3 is TGTGCCAGCAGCTCGCCCCGGACTAGCGGCATCACAGATACGCAGTATTTT.

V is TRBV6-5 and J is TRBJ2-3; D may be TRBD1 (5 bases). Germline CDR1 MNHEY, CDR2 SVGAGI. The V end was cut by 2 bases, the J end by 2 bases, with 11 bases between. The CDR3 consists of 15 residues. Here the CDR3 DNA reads TGTGCCAGCAGTTACCTGGCAGGGTCCACAGATACGCAGTATTTT. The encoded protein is CASSYLAGSTDTQYF.

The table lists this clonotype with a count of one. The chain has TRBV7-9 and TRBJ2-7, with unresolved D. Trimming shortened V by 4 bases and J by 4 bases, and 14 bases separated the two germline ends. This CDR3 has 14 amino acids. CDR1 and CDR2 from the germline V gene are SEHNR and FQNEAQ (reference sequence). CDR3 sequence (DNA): TGTGCCAGCAGCTCACCATTTTCACCTTACGAGCAGTACTTC. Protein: CASSSPFSPYEQYF. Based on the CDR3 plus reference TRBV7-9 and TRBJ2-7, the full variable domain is DTGVSQNPRHKITKRGQNVTFRCDPISEHNRLYWYRQTLGQGPEFLTYFQNEAQLEKSRLLSDRFSAERPKGSFSTLEIQRTEQGDSAMYLCASSSPFSPYEQYFGPGTRLTVT.

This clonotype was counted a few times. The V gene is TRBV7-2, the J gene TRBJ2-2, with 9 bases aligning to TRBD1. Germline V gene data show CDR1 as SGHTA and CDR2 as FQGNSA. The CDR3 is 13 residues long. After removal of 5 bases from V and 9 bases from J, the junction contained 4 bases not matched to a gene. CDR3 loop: CASSGTGTRELFF. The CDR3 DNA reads TGTGCCAGCAGCGGGACAGGGACACGGGAGCTGTTTTTT.

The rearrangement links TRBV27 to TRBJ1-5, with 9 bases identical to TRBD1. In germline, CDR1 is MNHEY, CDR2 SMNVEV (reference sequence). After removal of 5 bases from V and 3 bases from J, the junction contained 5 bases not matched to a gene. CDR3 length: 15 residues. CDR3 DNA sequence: TGTGCCAGCAGTCATCGGACAGGGGACAATCAGCCCCAGCATTTT. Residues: CASSHRTGDNQPQHF.

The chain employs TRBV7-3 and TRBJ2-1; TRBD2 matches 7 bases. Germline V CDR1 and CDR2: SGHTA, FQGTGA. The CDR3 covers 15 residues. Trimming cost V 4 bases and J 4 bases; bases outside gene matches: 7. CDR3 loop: CASSSAGTPYNEQFF. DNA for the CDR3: TGTGCCAGCAGCTCAGCGGGGACTCCATACAATGAGCAGTTCTTC.